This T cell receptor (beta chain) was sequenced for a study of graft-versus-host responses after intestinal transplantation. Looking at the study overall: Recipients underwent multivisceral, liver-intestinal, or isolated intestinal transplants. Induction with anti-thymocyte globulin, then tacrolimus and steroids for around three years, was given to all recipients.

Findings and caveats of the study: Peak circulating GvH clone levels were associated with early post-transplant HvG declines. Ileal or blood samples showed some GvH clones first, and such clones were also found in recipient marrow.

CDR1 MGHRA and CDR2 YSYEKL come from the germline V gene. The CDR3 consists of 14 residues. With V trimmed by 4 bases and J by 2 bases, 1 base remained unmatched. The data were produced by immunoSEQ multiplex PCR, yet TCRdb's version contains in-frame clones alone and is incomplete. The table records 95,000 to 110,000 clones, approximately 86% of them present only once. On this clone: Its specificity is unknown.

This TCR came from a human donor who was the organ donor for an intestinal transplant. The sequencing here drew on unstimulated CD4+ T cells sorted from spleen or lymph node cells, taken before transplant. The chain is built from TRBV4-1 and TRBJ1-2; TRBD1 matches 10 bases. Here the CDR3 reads CASSPGQGNYGYTF. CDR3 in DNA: TGCGCCAGCAGCCCGGGACAGGGGAACTATGGCTACACCTTC.